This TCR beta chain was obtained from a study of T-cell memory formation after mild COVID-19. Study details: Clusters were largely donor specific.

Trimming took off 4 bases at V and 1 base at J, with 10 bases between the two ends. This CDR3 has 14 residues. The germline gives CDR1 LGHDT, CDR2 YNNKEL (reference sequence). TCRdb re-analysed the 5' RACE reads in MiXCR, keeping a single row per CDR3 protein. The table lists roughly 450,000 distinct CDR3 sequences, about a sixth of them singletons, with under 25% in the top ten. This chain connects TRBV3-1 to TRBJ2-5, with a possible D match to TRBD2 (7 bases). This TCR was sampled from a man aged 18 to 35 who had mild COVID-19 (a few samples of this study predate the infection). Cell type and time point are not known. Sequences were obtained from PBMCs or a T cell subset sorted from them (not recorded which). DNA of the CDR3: TGTGCCAGCAGCCGGGGGGGCCTCCAAGAGACCCAGTACTTC. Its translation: CASSRGGLQETQYF.